This TCR beta chain derives from a study of blood T cell repertoires in COVID-19. Looking at the study overall: Acute and convalescent COVID-19 samples came from the United States, Italy and Spain. Nucleic acid was either cDNA or gDNA, and it came from T cells, B-cell-depleted T cells, or PBMCs.

As handled by the study authors: Scientists estimated how many nucleated cells there were by amplifying reference gene primers. Only in-frame clones appear in the TCRdb table, and some are missing; sequencing was by immunoSEQ multiplex PCR. The V and J calls and the clone size are those of that table, but D and trimming were determined from the DNA. This sample carries about 170,000 clones, roughly 88% of them seen once, and the ten largest clones take roughly 9.2%. V was cut by 0 bases and J by 4 bases, with 13 bases left in between. The CDR3 length is 15 residues. CDR1 is SGHRS and CDR2 is YFSETQ in the germline V gene.

The sequence came from an elderly woman with active or convalescent COVID-19. The chain carries TRBV5-1 and TRBJ2-5; no clear D. Sequenced sample: peripheral blood. The CDR3 bases are TGCGCCAGCAGCTTGGAAGACACCCAAGTAGAGACCCAGTACTTC. It translates to CASSLEDTQVETQYF.